Listed below are T cell receptor beta chains from one sample, sequenced in a study of a mutant IDH1 vaccine in newly diagnosed glioma. Profiling relied on immunoSEQ multiplex PCR, and the TCRdb table lists in-frame clones only, not all of them. The table records 55,000 to 70,000 clones, around 85% of them present only once. The sample consisted of PBMCs, taken from a glioma patient treated with radiotherapy, temozolomide or both. These receptors were collected from a man aged 25-45 years with glioma. Each CDR3 is given with its conserved first and last residue. A D gene is named only where the DNA matches it firmly. A clone size is listed for some rows: how often the clone was seen (once, few, many), or a class if it is expanded.

J gene	D gene	clone size	V gene	CDR3 DNA	CDR3 protein
TRBJ1-4	.	.	TRBV11-2	TGTGCCAGCAGCTTAGATCTCCCAGGGGTAGGAGAAAAACTGTTTTTT	CASSLDLPGVGEKLFF
TRBJ1-1	.	few	TRBV27	TGTGCCAGCAGTTCTCTAAGGGGGGGGGTAGGCACTGAAGCTTTCTTT	CASSSLRGGVGTEAFF
TRBJ2-6	TRBD1	.	TRBV27	TGTGCCAGCAGTTTACCAGGGGGACCCTCTGGGGCCAACGTCCTGACTTTC	CASSLPGGPSGANVLTF
TRBJ2-7	TRBD1	.	TRBV19	TGTGCCAGCAGTGCGTGGACAGGGGTTTCCGAGCAGTACTTC	CASSAWTGVSEQYF
TRBJ1-4	TRBD1	.	TRBV28	TGTGCCAGCAGTACGAGGACAGGGCTCGATGAAAAACTGTTTTTT	CASSTRTGLDEKLFF
TRBJ1-1	.	.	TRBV7-4	TGTGCCAGCAGCGACCAGTGCAAGGATAACACTGAAGCTTTCTTT	CASSDQCKDNTEAFF
TRBJ2-1	TRBD1	.	TRBV4-1	TGCGCCAGCAGCCAGCCGGACAGGAACTACAATGAGCAGTTCTTC	CASSQPDRNYNEQFF
TRBJ2-3	.	.	TRBV2	TGTGCCAGCAGTTTGTGGGGGGGCCCCGATACGCAGTATTTT	CASSLWGGPDTQYF
TRBJ1-3	.	.	TRBV7-8	TGTGCCAGCAGCACCAGACAGGAGCTCTCTGGAAACACCATATATTTT	CASSTRQELSGNTIYF
TRBJ2-7	TRBD1	.	TRBV5-4	TGTGCCAGCAGCCCCGACAGGGCCGAGCAGTACTTC	CASSPDRAEQYF
TRBJ1-2	.	.	TRBV5-1	TGCGCCAGCAGCTTGGTAGGGACTGGCTACACCTTC	CASSLVGTGYTF
TRBJ2-5	TRBD2	.	TRBV9	TGTGCCAGCAGCGGCGAGGGAGGGTGGGAGACCCAGTACTTC	CASSGEGGWETQYF
TRBJ2-1	TRBD2	few	TRBV5-5	TGTGCCAGCAGCTCGGGACTAGCGGGGGGAAGGTACAATGAGCAGTTCTTC	CASSSGLAGGRYNEQFF
TRBJ1-2	.	.	TRBV2	TGTGCCAGCAGTGAAGAGGGAACAGGGAACTATGGCTACACCTTC	CASSEEGTGNYGYTF
TRBJ2-1	.	.	TRBV6-1	TGTGCCAGCAACAGCGATCCCTCCGGGCAGTTCTTC	CASNSDPSGQFF
TRBJ1-6	TRBD1	.	TRBV11-2	TGTGCCAGCAGCTCCCGACAGGGGTTGATCCCCTATAATTCACCCCTCCACTTT	CASSSRQGLIPYNSPLHF
TRBJ2-5	.	.	TRBV27	TGTGCCAGCAGTTTTGTGCAGGAGGAGACCCAGTACTTC	CASSFVQEETQYF
TRBJ1-6	.	.	TRBV19	TGTGCCAGTAAGGCCTATGCGGCGAGCTCCTATAATTCACCCCTCCACTTT	CASKAYAASSYNSPLHF
TRBJ1-5	.	once	TRBV6-6	TGTGCCAGCGGTTGGCAGATTAATCAGCCCCAGCATTTT	CASGWQINQPQHF
TRBJ2-6	TRBD1	.	TRBV5-8	TGTGCCAGCAGCCCGGACAGGATCGCTGTTGGGGCCAACGTCCTGACTTTC	CASSPDRIAVGANVLTF
TRBJ1-3	.	.	TRBV5-1	TGCGCCAGCAGCTTCGGCGGCCTGGGACCTGGAAACACCATATATTTT	CASSFGGLGPGNTIYF
TRBJ1-4	.	.	TRBV30	TGTGCCTGGGCCGGGCCCGGTAATGAAAAACTGTTTTTT	CAWAGPGNEKLFF
TRBJ2-2	TRBD1	.	TRBV29-1	TGCAGCGTGGGCCAAAAACTCGCCGGGACAGCGCACTCAACCGGGGAGCTGTTTTTT	CSVGQKLAGTAHSTGELFF
TRBJ2-7	.	.	TRBV7-2	TGTGCCAGCAGCTTAGAGGGTCGCTACGAGCAGTACTTC	CASSLEGRYEQYF
TRBJ2-3	.	.	TRBV4-2	TGTGCCAGCAGCCAAGACAGGTTTAGGACAGATACGCAGTATTTT	CASSQDRFRTDTQYF
TRBJ2-5	TRBD1	.	TRBV5-1	TGCGCCAGCAGCCGGGACAGGGACCAGTGGGAGCAGTACTTC	CASSRDRDQWEQYF
TRBJ1-6	.	.	TRBV5-7	TGTGCCAGCAGCTCGGGTTCACCCCTCCACTTT	CASSSGSPLHF
TRBJ2-5	.	.	TRBV30	TGTGCCTGGAGTGTAGGGATGCAAGAGACCCAGTACTTC	CAWSVGMQETQYF
TRBJ2-7	.	.	TRBV20-1	TGCAGTGCCCGGGACGACTACGAGCAGTACTTC	CSARDDYEQYF
TRBJ2-7	.	once	TRBV5-1	TGCGCCAGCAGCTTGGACGGGGACGCGGGAGAGCAGTACTTC	CASSLDGDAGEQYF
TRBJ1-2	.	.	TRBV7-2	TGTGCCAGCAGCTTAGCGGGCAGGGTCGTGTATGGCTACACCTTC	CASSLAGRVVYGYTF
TRBJ2-3	.	.	TRBV10-3	TGTGCCATCAGCCCCGGGACACAGAGCACAGATACGCAGTATTTT	CAISPGTQSTDTQYF
TRBJ1-6	TRBD1	.	TRBV5-1	TGCGCCAGCAGCTTGGCCACAGGGGGTACCGGTTCACCCCTCCACTTT	CASSLATGGTGSPLHF
TRBJ2-7	TRBD1	.	TRBV5-5	TGTGCCAGCAGCACCTCCGGGACAGGGAGCTCCTACGAGCAGTACTTC	CASSTSGTGSSYEQYF
TRBJ2-3	.	.	TRBV11-2	TGTGCCAGCAGCCCCGGGGGCACAGATACGCAGTATTTT	CASSPGGTDTQYF
TRBJ2-1	.	.	TRBV7-9	TGTGCCAGCAGCCGCCCCTCCTACAATGAGCAGTTCTTC	CASSRPSYNEQFF
TRBJ2-1	TRBD1	.	TRBV18	TGTGCCAGCTCACCAAGGGACAGGGGGATCTATGAGCAGTTCTTC	CASSPRDRGIYEQFF
TRBJ1-5	.	.	TRBV7-8	TGTGCCAGCAGCGGCAGGGAGAATCAGCCCCAGCATTTT	CASSGRENQPQHF
TRBJ1-5	.	.	TRBV19	TGTGCCAGTAGTATAAATGAGTCCCCGGCCAATCAGCCCCAGCATTTT	CASSINESPANQPQHF
TRBJ2-5	.	.	TRBV19	TGTGCCAGTAGTATTGGAGGCATGAATACTAAGACCCAGTACTTC	CASSIGGMNTKTQYF
TRBJ2-6	.	.	TRBV2	TGTGCCAGCATTGAGAATAGCTCTGGGGCCAACGTCCTGACTTTC	CASIENSSGANVLTF
TRBJ1-1	.	once	TRBV7-8	TGTGCCAGCAGCCCCCTGGAAGCGAACACTGAAGCTTTCTTT	CASSPLEANTEAFF
TRBJ2-6	.	.	TRBV6-1	TGTGCCAGCAGTGCCGGATTCTCTGGGGCCAACGTCCTGACTTTC	CASSAGFSGANVLTF
TRBJ1-6	.	.	TRBV28	TGTGCCAGCAGTTTACAGAAGTATAATTCACCCCTCCACTTT	CASSLQKYNSPLHF
TRBJ2-7	.	once	TRBV5-6	TGTGCCAGCAGCTTGGACGGGCAGCCCTACGAGCAGTACTTC	CASSLDGQPYEQYF